Following are 14 T cell receptor beta chains from one sample sequenced in a study of blood T cells in healthy people across ages. It was with a sample-barcoded 5' primer and a J-beta primer mix that a second PCR of about 6 to 11 cycles was run. Each CDR3 protein is one row after TCRdb ran MiXCR on the 5' RACE reads. The sample carries roughly 1.6 million distinct CDR3 sequences, about 32% recorded once. The sequencing sample was made of blood. These TCRs come from a woman aged 30 to 39 in good health.

This chain uses TRBV5-1 with TRBJ2-1; D is perhaps TRBD1 (7 bases). Trimming shortened V by 0 bases and J by 9 bases, and 16 bases separated the two germline ends. The CDR3 contains 15 residues. Germline V gene lookup returns CDR1 SGHRS and CDR2 YFSETQ. The chain's CDR3 is CASSLAQGGRGEQFF. As DNA, the CDR3 is TGCGCCAGCAGCTTGGCCCAGGGGGGAAGGGGTGAGCAGTTCTTC.

CDR3 sequence reads: CASSFGLVPSTDTQYF. DNA of the CDR3: TGCGCCAGCAGCTTCGGACTAGTTCCTAGCACAGATACGCAGTATTTT. The chain is built from TRBV5-1 and TRBJ2-3; 7 positions match TRBD2. The V and J ends lost 2 bases and 0 bases, in that order; junction bases with no gene match: 6. Germline CDR1 is SGHRS and CDR2 is YFSETQ. The CDR3 has 16 amino acids.

V gene TRBV20-1 combines with J gene TRBJ2-7; 9 bases line up with TRBD2. Germline CDR1 DFQATT, CDR2 SNEGSKA (reference sequence). The CDR3 contains 15 residues. After removal of 3 bases from V and 0 bases from J, the junction contained 6 bases not matched to a gene. The CDR3 nucleotides are TGCAGTGCTAGGCGGGGGGGAAAGACCTCCTACGAGCAGTACTTC. Its protein is CSARRGGKTSYEQYF.

The chain joins TRBV3-1 to TRBJ2-2; TRBD1 is a possible D gene (6 bases). CDR1 and CDR2 (germline): LGHDT, YNNKEL (reference sequence). V lost 5 bases and J 4 bases, leaving 8 bases between the germline ends. The CDR3 is 13 residues long. The CDR3 DNA is TGTGCCAGCAGCATGGACAGCACCGGGGAGCTGTTTTTT. Translated: CASSMDSTGELFF.

This sequence joins TRBV28 and TRBJ1-5; possibly TRBD1 for D (5 bases). Trimming stripped 7 bases from V and 1 base from J, with 17 bases between. The CDR3 sequence is 16 residues long. Germline assignment: CDR1 MDHEN and CDR2 SYDVKM. This chain's CDR3 is CASNPTEKWSNQPQHF. CDR3 bases: TGTGCCAGCAACCCGACAGAGAAGTGGAGCAATCAGCCCCAGCATTTT. The full variable domain, completed using reference TRBV28 and TRBJ1-5, is DVKVTQSSRYLVKRTGEKVFLECVQDMDHENMFWYRQDPGLGLRLIYFSYDVKMKEKGDIPEGYSVSREKKERFSLILESASTNQTSMYLCASNPTEKWSNQPQHFGDGTRLSIL.

The chain carries TRBV6-6 and TRBJ1-2; TRBD1 matches 7 bases. With V trimmed by 0 bases and J by 3 bases, 4 bases remained unmatched. In germline, CDR1 is MNHNY, CDR2 SVGAGI (reference sequence). The CDR3 contains 15 residues. The CDR3 DNA reads as TGTGCCAGCAGTTACTCCGACAGGGCGGACTATGGCTACACCTTC. The encoded protein is CASSYSDRADYGYTF.

J is TRBJ2-1 and V is TRBV6-2 or TRBV6-3; D is possibly TRBD1 (6 bases). There are 15 residues in the CDR3. Germline V gives CDR1 MNHEY, CDR2 SVGEGT. Trimming removed 6 bases at V and 1 base at J, with 13 bases between. The CDR3 DNA is TGTGCCAGCAGCCTTCGGACAGCATCCTACAATGAGCAGTTCTTC. Protein product: CASSLRTASYNEQFF.

The chain carries TRBV5-1 and TRBJ2-7; D is unclear. Trimming pared 4 bases from V and 4 bases from J, leaving 12 bases between. Germline V gives CDR1 SGHRS, CDR2 YFSETQ. The CDR3 is 13 residues long. The CDR3 sequence is CASSHDLDYEQYF. CDR3 sequence (DNA): TGCGCCAGCAGCCATGACCTGGATTACGAGCAGTACTTC. Filled out from reference TRBV5-1 and TRBJ2-7, the complete variable domain reads KAGVTQTPRYLIKTRGQQVTLSCSPISGHRSVSWYQQTPGQGLQFLFEYFSETQRNKGNFPGRFSGRQFSNSRSEMNVSTLELGDSALYLCASSHDLDYEQYFGPGTRLTVT.

This clonotype was picked up one time. The V and J genes are TRBV27 and TRBJ2-7; D is ambiguous. V was clipped by 4 bases and J by 0 bases, with 19 bases between them. The germline CDR1 and CDR2 sequences are MNHEY and SMNVEV (reference sequence). The CDR3 spans 17 residues. CDR3 loop: CASSSTRGLTVSYEQYF. The DNA of the CDR3 is TGTGCCAGCAGTTCCACGCGCGGTTTGACGGTCTCCTACGAGCAGTACTTC.

This clonotype was seen many times. V usage is TRBV20-1 and J usage is TRBJ2-3, with a possible D match to TRBD2 (5 bases). Trimming left V 1 base short and J 2 bases short, with 19 bases between. There are 17 residues in the CDR3. Germline CDR1 reads DFQATT; CDR2 reads SNEGSKA (reference sequence). This CDR3 is CSARGYEAAPSTDTQYF. For the CDR3, the DNA is TGCAGTGCTAGAGGTTACGAAGCGGCTCCATCCACAGATACGCAGTATTTT.

Only a few counts were recorded for this clonotype. This chain links TRBV9 with TRBJ2-1; no clear D gene. V lost 4 bases, J lost 6 bases, and 20 bases lay in between. Germline assignment: CDR1 SGDLS and CDR2 YYNGEE. The CDR3 runs 16 residues. The CDR3 DNA follows: TGTGCCAGCAGCCCTCCTAGGGTCTCAATGCCCAATGAGCAGTTCTTC. Translation: CASSPPRVSMPNEQFF.

This chain joins TRBV28 and TRBJ1-1, with 7 bases fitting TRBD1. With V trimmed by 3 bases and J by 4 bases, 11 bases remained unmatched. The CDR3 is 16 amino acids. Germline loops: CDR1 MDHEN, CDR2 SYDVKM. The CDR3 nucleotides are TGTGCCAGCAGTTTCACAGGGGACTATAGGGGCACTGAAGCTTTCTTT. Protein product: CASSFTGDYRGTEAFF.

Only a few counts were recorded for this clonotype. This chain joins TRBV10-1 and TRBJ2-3; D may be TRBD1 or TRBD2 (5 bases each). V was shortened by 10 bases and J by 2 bases, with 25 bases between the two germline ends. The CDR3 consists of 17 residues. Germline V CDR1 and CDR2: WNHNN, SYGVQD (reference sequence). The CDR3 DNA reads TGCGCCACCAAAGGGGCAATATGCGGGCAGCTCACAGATACGCAGTATTTT. It specifies CATKGAICGQLTDTQYF.

V is TRBV5-1 and J is TRBJ2-2, with D perhaps given as TRBD1 or TRBD2 (6 bases each). With 0 bases removed from V and 7 bases from J, the gap between germline ends came to 10 bases. This CDR3 contains 14 residues. Per germline, CDR1 SGHRS and CDR2 YFSETQ. The CDR3 DNA sequence: TGCGCCAGCAGCTTGGCCGGGGGACACGGGGAGCTGTTTTTT. It specifies CASSLAGGHGELFF. Supplemented by reference TRBV5-1 and TRBJ2-2, the full variable domain reads KAGVTQTPRYLIKTRGQQVTLSCSPISGHRSVSWYQQTPGQGLQFLFEYFSETQRNKGNFPGRFSGRQFSNSRSEMNVSTLELGDSALYLCASSLAGGHGELFFGEGSRLTVL.